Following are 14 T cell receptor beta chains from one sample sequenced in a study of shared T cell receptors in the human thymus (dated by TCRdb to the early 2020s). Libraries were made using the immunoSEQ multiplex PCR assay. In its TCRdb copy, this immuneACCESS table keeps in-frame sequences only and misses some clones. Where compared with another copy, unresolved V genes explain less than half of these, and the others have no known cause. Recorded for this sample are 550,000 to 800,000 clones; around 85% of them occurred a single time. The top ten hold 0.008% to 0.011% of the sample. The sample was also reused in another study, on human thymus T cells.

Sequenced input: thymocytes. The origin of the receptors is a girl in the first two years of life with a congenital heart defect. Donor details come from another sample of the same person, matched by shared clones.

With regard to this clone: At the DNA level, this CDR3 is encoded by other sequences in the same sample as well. Here the CDR3 DNA reads TGTGCCAGTAGTCCGACGGGGAATCAGCCCCAGCATTTT. Protein sequence: CASSPTGNQPQHF. V usage is TRBV19 and J usage is TRBJ1-5, with D uncertain. CDR1 and CDR2 from the germline V gene are LNHDA and SQIVND (reference sequence). The CDR3 length is 13 residues. Trimming shortened V by 5 bases and J by 4 bases, and 9 bases separated the two germline ends.

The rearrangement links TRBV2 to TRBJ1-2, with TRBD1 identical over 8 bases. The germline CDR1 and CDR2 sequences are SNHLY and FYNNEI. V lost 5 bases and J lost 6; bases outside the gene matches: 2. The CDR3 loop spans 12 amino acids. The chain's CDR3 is CASSLDRDGYTF. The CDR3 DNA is TGTGCCAGCAGTTTGGACAGGGATGGCTACACCTTC.

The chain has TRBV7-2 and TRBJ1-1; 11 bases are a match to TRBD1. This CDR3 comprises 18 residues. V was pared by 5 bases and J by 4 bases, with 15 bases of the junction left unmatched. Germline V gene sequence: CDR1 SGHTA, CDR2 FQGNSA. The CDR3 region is CASSGTGGSHLFGTEAFF. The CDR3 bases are TGTGCCAGCAGCGGGACAGGGGGGAGCCACTTGTTTGGCACTGAAGCTTTCTTT. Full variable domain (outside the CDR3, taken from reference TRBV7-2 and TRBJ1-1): GAGVSQSPSNKVTEKGKDVELRCDPISGHTALYWYRQSLGQGLEFLIYFQGNSAPDKSGLPSDRFSAERTGGSVSTLTIQRTQQEDSAVYLCASSGTGGSHLFGTEAFFGQGTRLTVV.

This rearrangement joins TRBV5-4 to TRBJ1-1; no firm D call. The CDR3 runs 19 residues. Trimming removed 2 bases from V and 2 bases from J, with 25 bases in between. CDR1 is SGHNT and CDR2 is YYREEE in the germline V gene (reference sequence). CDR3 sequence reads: CASSFGCGKRGEGNTEAFF. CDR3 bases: TGTGCCAGCAGCTTCGGTTGCGGTAAGCGAGGAGAGGGTAACACTGAAGCTTTCTTT.

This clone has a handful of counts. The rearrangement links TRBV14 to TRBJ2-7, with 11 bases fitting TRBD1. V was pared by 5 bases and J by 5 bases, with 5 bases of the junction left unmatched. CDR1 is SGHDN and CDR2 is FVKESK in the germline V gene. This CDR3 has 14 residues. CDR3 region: CASSVGTGGNEQYF. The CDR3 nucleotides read TGTGCCAGCAGCGTCGGGACAGGGGGTAACGAGCAGTACTTC.

The CDR3 DNA reads TGCAGCGTCGCATTCGGGACTAGCGGGATCCCGTACAATGAGCAGTTCTTC. It yields the protein CSVAFGTSGIPYNEQFF. The chain joins TRBV29-1 to TRBJ2-1; 13 bases align to TRBD2. The CDR3 has 17 residues. The germline gives CDR1 SQVTM, CDR2 ANQGSEA. Trimming took 6 bases from V and 4 from J; bases not matched to a gene: 12.

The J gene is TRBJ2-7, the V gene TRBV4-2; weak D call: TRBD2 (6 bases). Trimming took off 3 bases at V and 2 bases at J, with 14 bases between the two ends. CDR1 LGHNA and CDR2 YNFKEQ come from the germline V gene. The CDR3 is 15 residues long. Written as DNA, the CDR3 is TGTGCCAGCAGCCATGGGGACTCATCCCCCTACGAGCAGTACTTC. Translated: CASSHGDSSPYEQYF.

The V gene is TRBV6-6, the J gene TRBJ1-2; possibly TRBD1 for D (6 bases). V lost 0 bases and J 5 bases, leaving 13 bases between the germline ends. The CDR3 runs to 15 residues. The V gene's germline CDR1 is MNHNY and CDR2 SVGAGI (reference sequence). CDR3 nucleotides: TGTGCCAGCAGTTACTCTTTGGGGGCTCGGTATGGCTACACCTTC. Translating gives CASSYSLGARYGYTF.

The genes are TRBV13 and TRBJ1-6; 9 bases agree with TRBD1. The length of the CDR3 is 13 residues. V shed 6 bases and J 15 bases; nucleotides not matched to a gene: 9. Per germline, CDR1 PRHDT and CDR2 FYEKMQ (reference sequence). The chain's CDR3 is CASSGGRDRVLHF. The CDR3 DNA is TGTGCCAGCAGTGGCGGCCGGGACAGGGTCCTCCACTTT.

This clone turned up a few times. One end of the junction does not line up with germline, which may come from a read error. CDR3 protein: CASSGTGVPLF. As DNA, the CDR3 is TGTGCCAGCTCGGGGACAGGGGTCCCACTATTC. The chain employs TRBV6-1 and TRBJ1-2, with 10 bases that match TRBD1. The V gene's germline CDR1 is MNHNS and CDR2 SASEGT. CDR3 size: 11 residues.

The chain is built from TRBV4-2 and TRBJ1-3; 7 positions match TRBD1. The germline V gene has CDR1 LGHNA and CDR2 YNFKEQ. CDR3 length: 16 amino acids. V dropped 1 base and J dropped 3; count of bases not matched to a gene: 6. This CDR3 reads CASSQGLTGRGNTIYF. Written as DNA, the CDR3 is TGTGCCAGCAGCCAAGGCCTGACAGGGCGTGGAAACACCATATATTTT.

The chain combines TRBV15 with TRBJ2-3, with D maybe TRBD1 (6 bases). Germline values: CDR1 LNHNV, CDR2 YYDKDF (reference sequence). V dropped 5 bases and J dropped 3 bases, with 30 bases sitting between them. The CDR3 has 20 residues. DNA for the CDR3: TGTGCCACCAGCGAACACCCCCCGCGCCTCAGACAGGAGGCAACAGATACGCAGTATTTT. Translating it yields CATSEHPPRLRQEATDTQYF.

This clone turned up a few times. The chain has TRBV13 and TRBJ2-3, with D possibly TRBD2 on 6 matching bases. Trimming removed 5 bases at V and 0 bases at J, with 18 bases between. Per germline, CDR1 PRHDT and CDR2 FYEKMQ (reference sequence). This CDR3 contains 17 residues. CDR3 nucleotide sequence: TGTGCCAGCAGCCGTACTGTAGCGGCCCCTAGCACAGATACGCAGTATTTT. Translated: CASSRTVAAPSTDTQYF.

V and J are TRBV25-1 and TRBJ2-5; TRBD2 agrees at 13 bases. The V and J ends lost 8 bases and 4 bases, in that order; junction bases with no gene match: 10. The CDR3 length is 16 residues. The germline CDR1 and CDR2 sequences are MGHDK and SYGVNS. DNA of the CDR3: TGTGCCAGCCAAGTCACTAGCGGGGGGGTTAGAGAGACCCAGTACTTC. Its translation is CASQVTSGGVRETQYF.